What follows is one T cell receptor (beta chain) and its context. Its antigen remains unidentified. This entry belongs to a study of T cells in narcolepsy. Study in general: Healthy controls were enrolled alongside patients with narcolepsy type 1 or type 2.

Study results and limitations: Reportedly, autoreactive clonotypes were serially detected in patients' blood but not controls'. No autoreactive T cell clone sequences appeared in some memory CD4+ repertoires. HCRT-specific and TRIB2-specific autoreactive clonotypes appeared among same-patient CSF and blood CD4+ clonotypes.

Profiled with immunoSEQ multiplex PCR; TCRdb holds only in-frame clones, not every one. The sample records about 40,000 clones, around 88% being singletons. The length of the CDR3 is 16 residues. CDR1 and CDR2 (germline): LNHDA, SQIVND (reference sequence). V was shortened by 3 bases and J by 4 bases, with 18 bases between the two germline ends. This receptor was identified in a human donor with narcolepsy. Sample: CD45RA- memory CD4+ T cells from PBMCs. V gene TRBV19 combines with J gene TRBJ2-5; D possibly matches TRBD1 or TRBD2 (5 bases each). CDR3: CASSIKAFRGPETQYF. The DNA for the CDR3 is TGTGCCAGTAGTATTAAGGCGTTTCGGGGACCAGAGACCCAGTACTTC.